These 16 T cell receptor beta chains originate from one sample sequenced in a study of blood T cells in healthy people across ages. A sample-barcoded 5' primer and a J-beta primer mix were used in a second PCR of roughly 7 to 11 cycles. MiXCR, run by TCRdb on the 5' RACE reads, gives a single entry per CDR3 protein. The sample records hundreds of thousands of distinct CDR3 sequences, approximately 30% being singletons. The material sequenced was blood. These receptors originate from a woman aged 80 or over in good health.

Ten or more counts support this clonotype. CDR3 loop: CASSQDTSRETQYF. In DNA, the CDR3 is TGTGCCAGCAGCCAAGATACAAGCCGGGAGACCCAGTACTTC. The chain has TRBV3-1 and TRBJ2-5, with D hard to call. The CDR3 consists of 14 residues. The V gene lost 0 bases and the J gene lost 5 bases, with 10 bases spanning the gap. Germline values: CDR1 LGHDT, CDR2 YNNKEL (reference sequence).

The count of this clonotype is one. The V call is TRBV20-1, the J call TRBJ2-4; perhaps D is TRBD1 or TRBD2 (5 bases each). Judging by the DNA end, TRBJ2-5 fits better; the J call may be wrong. The germline CDR1 and CDR2 sequences are DFQATT and SNEGSKA (reference sequence). CDR3 length: 12 residues. CDR3 amino acids: CSAPVGVETQYF. The CDR3 DNA reads TGCAGTGCTCCCGTGGGGGTCGAGACCCAGTACTTC.

The V and J genes are TRBV6-1 and TRBJ1-1; D is unresolved. V shed 8 bases and J shed 3 bases, with 13 bases lying between them. Germline CDR1 reads MNHNS; CDR2 reads SASEGT. This CDR3 has 13 residues. This CDR3 reads CASGLNRDTEAFF. In DNA form, the CDR3 reads TGTGCCAGCGGTCTCAATCGGGACACTGAAGCTTTCTTT.

Details on this clonotype: Its ends do not fully match the called genes, so a read error is possible. The genes are TRBV27 and TRBJ1-6; D perhaps matches TRBD1 (6 bases). Germline assignment: CDR1 MNHEY and CDR2 SMNVEV (reference sequence). The CDR3 length is 14 residues. The CDR3 reads CASSSTGLGSPRHF. CDR3 sequence (DNA): TGTGCCAGCAGTTCGACAGGTTTGGGTTCACCCCGCCACTTT.

This clonotype was found many times. The CDR3: CASSTRAQGAGGLASMNTEAFF. DNA for the CDR3: TGTGCCAGCAGCACAAGGGCACAGGGGGCGGGGGGGTTAGCTTCGATGAACACTGAAGCTTTCTTT. V is TRBV11-2 and J is TRBJ1-1; TRBD1 agrees at 9 bases. This CDR3 has 22 amino acids. CDR1 and CDR2 (germline): SGHAT, FQNNGV. V gave up 5 bases and J gave up 0 bases; unmatched junction bases: 25.

This sequence joins TRBV7-9 and TRBJ2-5, with TRBD2 identical over 14 bases. Germline V CDR1 and CDR2: SEHNR, FQNEAQ (reference sequence). The J segment lost 4 bases and the V segment lost 6 bases, leaving 10 bases of the junction unmatched. The CDR3 spans 17 residues. CDR3 DNA sequence: TGTGCCAGCAGTTCGATATTCGGACTAGCGGGGGGAGAGACCCAGTACTTC. Translation: CASSSIFGLAGGETQYF.

In this sample, this clonotype turned up many times. The V and J genes are TRBV9 and TRBJ2-7; TRBD1 aligns across 11 bases. Germline loops: CDR1 SGDLS, CDR2 YYNGEE. V was clipped by 4 bases and J by 4 bases; unmatched bases: 19. The CDR3 is 19 amino acids. The chain's CDR3 is CASSRRPGQGEIGAYEQYF. CDR3 DNA: TGTGCCAGCAGCAGACGACCGGGACAGGGGGAAATTGGGGCGTACGAGCAGTACTTC. Based on the CDR3 plus reference TRBV9 and TRBJ2-7, the full variable domain is DSGVTQTPKHLITATGQRVTLRCSPRSGDLSVYWYQQSLDQGLQFLIQYYNGEERAKGNILERFSAQQFPDLHSELNLSSLELGDSALYFCASSRRPGQGEIGAYEQYFGPGTRLTVT.

This clonotype came up a few times. In DNA, the CDR3 is TGCAGCGTTGGACAGGGGGCTGGGCGGACTGAAGCTTTCTTT. It codes for CSVGQGAGRTEAFF. This chain uses TRBV29-1 with TRBJ1-1; TRBD1 aligns across 10 bases. The CDR3 has 14 residues. Trimming removed 4 bases from V and 5 bases from J; junction bases left unmatched: 7. Germline CDR1 reads SQVTM; CDR2 reads ANQGSEA.

This rearrangement joins TRBV6-6 to TRBJ2-3; 10 bases align to TRBD2. V gave up 6 bases and J gave up 0 bases; unmatched junction bases: 9. Germline CDR1 MNHNY, CDR2 SVGAGI (reference sequence). CDR3 size: 17 residues. The CDR3 reads CASRLRTSGTSTDTQYF. As DNA, the CDR3 is TGTGCCAGCAGGTTGCGTACTAGCGGGACTAGCACAGATACGCAGTATTTT.

The gene calls are TRBV5-1 and TRBJ1-6; perhaps TRBD1 as D (5 bases). With 5 bases removed from V and 8 bases from J, the gap between germline ends came to 17 bases. This CDR3 has 15 residues. Germline assignment: CDR1 SGHRS and CDR2 YFSETQ. The CDR3 DNA follows: TGCGCCAGCAGTGTTTTGTCAGGGAGGGATTCACCCCTCCACTTT. It specifies CASSVLSGRDSPLHF.

The sample holds many counts of this clonotype. The V gene is TRBV7-7, the J gene TRBJ2-5; 13 positions agree with TRBD2. The CDR3 contains 15 residues. CDR1 and CDR2 (germline): SSHAT, FNYEAQ (reference sequence). After removal of 5 bases from V and 4 bases from J, the junction contained 4 bases not matched to a gene. The CDR3 protein is CASSRLAGGPETQYF. The CDR3 DNA reads TGTGCCAGCAGCAGACTAGCGGGGGGCCCAGAGACCCAGTACTTC. Combining the CDR3 with reference TRBV7-7 and TRBJ2-5 gives the whole variable domain GAGVSQSPRYKVTKRGQDVTLRCDPISSHATLYWYQQALGQGPEFLTYFNYEAQPDKSGLPSDRFSAERPEGSISTLTIQRTEQRDSAMYRCASSRLAGGPETQYFGPGTRLLVL.

This clonotype was recorded at least ten times. Relative to the germline gene, one junction end is altered; a read error may explain this. This chain uses TRBV3-1 with TRBJ2-7; 10 nucleotides align to TRBD2. Germline V gene lookup returns CDR1 LGHDT and CDR2 YNNKEL (reference sequence). The CDR3 extends over 15 amino acids. CDR3 sequence: CASTQEGLAVYEQYF. Here the CDR3 DNA reads TGTGCCAGCACCCAAGAAGGACTAGCGGTGTACGAGCAGTACTTC.

This clonotype occurred many times. The chain employs TRBV7-9 and TRBJ2-1; the match to TRBD2 covers 8 bases. The CDR3 loop spans 16 amino acids. Trimming at V came to 2 bases and at J to 5 bases, leaving 8 bases not matched to a gene. The germline V gene encodes CDR1 SEHNR and CDR2 FQNEAQ (reference sequence). The DNA for the CDR3 is TGTGCCAGCAGCTTACTAGCACTAGCGGTTAACAATGAGCAGTTCTTC. Protein: CASSLLALAVNNEQFF.

Many counts were recorded for this clonotype. The V gene is TRBV6-2 or TRBV6-3, the J gene TRBJ2-1; TRBD2 agrees at 14 bases. The CDR3 has 15 amino acids. The ends lost 7 bases at V and 5 bases at J; junction bases unmatched: 4. Germline V CDR1 and CDR2: MNHEY, SVGEGT. This CDR3 reads CASTRTSGGNNEQFF. The DNA for the CDR3 is TGTGCCAGCACCAGGACTAGCGGGGGGAACAATGAGCAGTTCTTC.

With respect to this clonotype: A read error is likely, as this CDR3 ends without the conserved phenylalanine or tryptophan. The chain links TRBV6-5 to TRBJ2-1, with D possibly matching TRBD2 (6 bases). Trimming cost V 4 bases and J 3 bases, with 13 bases left between them. This CDR3 region has 15 residues. The germline V gene encodes CDR1 MNHEY and CDR2 SVGAGI. Written as DNA, the CDR3 is TGTGCCAGCAGTTGTGATAGCGGAAGCTACAATGAGCAGTTCTTA. This codes for CASSCDSGSYNEQFL.

As DNA, the CDR3 is TGCAGTGCTAGATCCCGGACTAGCGGTTTGCGGTCCTACAATGAGCAGTTCTTC. Protein product: CSARSRTSGLRSYNEQFF. This chain joins TRBV20-1 and TRBJ2-1, with 10 bases fitting TRBD2. The germline gives CDR1 DFQATT, CDR2 SNEGSKA (reference sequence). This CDR3 contains 18 residues. The ends lost 2 bases at V and 1 base at J; junction bases unmatched: 11.